This T cell receptor (beta chain) was captured in a study of vaccination and CD4 T cells after COVID-19. Study summary: Stimulation used overlapping spike peptides from SARS-CoV-2, HCoV-NL63, HCoV-OC43 and HCoV-229E.

Indicated treatment: approximately nine-day PBMC culture with coronavirus spike peptide pools or control peptides (ViraFEST assay). The ViraFEST method relied on peptide pools to expand antigen-specific T cells, followed by TCR sequencing. Peptide pools at 10 ug/ml and IL-2 at around 10 IU/ml were added to cultures of two million PBMCs per well. As to this clonotype: Its antigen remains unknown.

Germline V CDR1 and CDR2: GTSNPN, SVGIG (reference sequence). V lost 6 bases, J lost 3 bases, and 13 bases lay in between. The CDR3 consists of 13 residues. Sequencing of cultured CD4+ T cell DNA used the Oncomine TCR Beta short-read assay. The source of extracted genomic DNA was cultured CD4+ T cells. TCRdb independently ran MiXCR on the PCR reads; one entry per CDR3 protein. The sample has approximately 9,300 distinct CDR3 sequences, roughly 34% seen once. This sequence originates from a human donor who had recovered from COVID-19. Sequences were obtained from CD4+ T cells from blood, cultured in vitro. This chain uses TRBV30 with TRBJ2-3; D call uncertain. The CDR3 DNA follows: TGTGCCTGCACCCAGTCATCGACAGATACGCAGTATTTT. Encoded protein: CACTQSSTDTQYF.